The sequence of this T cell receptor (beta chain) was determined in a study of T cells after posttransplantation cyclophosphamide. Study-level results: Recipient CMV seropositivity and CMV reactivation strongly tracked TRB clonality.

This clone showed up just once. The target antigen is unknown. Cyclophosphamide on days +3 and +4 followed busulfan-fludarabine conditioning and a marrow graft. Some clones are missing from TCRdb's copy, which holds only in-frame ones; the method was immunoSEQ multiplex PCR. The sample has 5,000 to 6,000 clones; roughly 75% are singletons. This CDR3 contains 15 residues. J was trimmed by 3 bases and V by 4 bases; bases with no gene match: 7. Germline loops: CDR1 SGHTA, CDR2 FQGNSA. The origin of this receptor is a male patient over 55 who received an allogeneic stem cell transplant from an unrelated donor, was CMV-positive, and had no GVHD. The T cells may come from the graft donor. The source was PBMCs, collected after allogeneic stem cell transplant with posttransplant cyclophosphamide. This sequence joins TRBV7-2 and TRBJ2-3, with TRBD1 matching over 7 bases. The CDR3, as DNA: TGTGCCAGCAGCTCGACAGGGTTAGGAACAGATACGCAGTATTTT. Translation gives CASSSTGLGTDTQYF.